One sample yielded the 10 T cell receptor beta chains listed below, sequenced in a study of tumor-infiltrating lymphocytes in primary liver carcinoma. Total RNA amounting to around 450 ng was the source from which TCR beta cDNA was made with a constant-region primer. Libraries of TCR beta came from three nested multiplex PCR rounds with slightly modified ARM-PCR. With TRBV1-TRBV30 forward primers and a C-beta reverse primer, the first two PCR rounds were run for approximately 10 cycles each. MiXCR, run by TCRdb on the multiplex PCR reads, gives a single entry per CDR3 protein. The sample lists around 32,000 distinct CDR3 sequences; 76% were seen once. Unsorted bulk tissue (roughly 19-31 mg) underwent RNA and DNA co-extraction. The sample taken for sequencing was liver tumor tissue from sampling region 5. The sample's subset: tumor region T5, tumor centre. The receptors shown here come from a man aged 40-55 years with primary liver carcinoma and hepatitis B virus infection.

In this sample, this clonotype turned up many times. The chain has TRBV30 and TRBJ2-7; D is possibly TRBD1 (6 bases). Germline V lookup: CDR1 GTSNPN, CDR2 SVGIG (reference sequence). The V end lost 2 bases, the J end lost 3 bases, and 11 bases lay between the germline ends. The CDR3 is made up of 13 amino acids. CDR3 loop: CAWSLGRGYEQYF. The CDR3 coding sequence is TGTGCCTGGAGTTTAGGCAGGGGCTACGAGCAGTACTTC.

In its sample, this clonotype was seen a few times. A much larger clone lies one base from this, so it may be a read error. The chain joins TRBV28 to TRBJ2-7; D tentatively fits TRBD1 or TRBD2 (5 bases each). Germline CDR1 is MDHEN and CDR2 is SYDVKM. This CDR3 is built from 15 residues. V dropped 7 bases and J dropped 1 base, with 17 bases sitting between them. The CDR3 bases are TGTGCCAGCATCCCAAGGGACGCAGCATCCTACGAGCAGTACTTC. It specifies CASIPRDAASYEQYF. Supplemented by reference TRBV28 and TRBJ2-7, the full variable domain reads DVKVTQSSRYLVKRTGEKVFLECVQDMDHENMFWYRQDPGLGLRLIYFSYDVKMKEKGDIPEGYSVSREKKERFSLILESASTNQTSMYLCASIPRDAASYEQYFGPGTRLTVT.

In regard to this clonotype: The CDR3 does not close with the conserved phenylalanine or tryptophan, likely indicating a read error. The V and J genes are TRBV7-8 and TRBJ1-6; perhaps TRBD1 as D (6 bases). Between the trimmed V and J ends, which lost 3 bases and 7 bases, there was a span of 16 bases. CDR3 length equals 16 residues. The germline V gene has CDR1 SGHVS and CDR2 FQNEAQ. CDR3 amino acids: CASSLSEGVWNSPLHY. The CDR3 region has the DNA TGTGCCAGCAGCTTGTCTGAGGGGGTTTGGAATTCACCCCTCCACTAT.

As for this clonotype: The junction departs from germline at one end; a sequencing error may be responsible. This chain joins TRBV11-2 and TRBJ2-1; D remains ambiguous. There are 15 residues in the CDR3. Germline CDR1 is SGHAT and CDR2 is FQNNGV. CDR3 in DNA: TGTGCCACCGGGCAAGACCAGGCATCCTACAATGAGCATTTCTTC. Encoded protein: CATGQDQASYNEHFF.

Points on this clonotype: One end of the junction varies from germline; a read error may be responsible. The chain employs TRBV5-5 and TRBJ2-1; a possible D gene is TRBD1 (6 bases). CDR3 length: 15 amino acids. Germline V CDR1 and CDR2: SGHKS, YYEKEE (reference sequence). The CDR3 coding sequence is TGTGCCAGCAGCCCTCGACAGGCTTCCTACAATGAGCAGATCTTC. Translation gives CASSPRQASYNEQIF.

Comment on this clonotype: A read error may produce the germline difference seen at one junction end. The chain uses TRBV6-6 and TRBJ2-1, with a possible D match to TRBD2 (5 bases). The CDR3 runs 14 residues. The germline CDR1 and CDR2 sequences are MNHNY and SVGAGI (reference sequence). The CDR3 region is CASSYSALAPVQCF. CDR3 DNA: TGTGCCAGCAGTTACTCGGCCCTAGCCCCTGTGCAGTGCTTC.

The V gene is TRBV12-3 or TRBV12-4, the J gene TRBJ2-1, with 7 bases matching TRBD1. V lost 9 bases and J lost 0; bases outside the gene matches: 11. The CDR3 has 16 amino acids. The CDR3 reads CARSSRTGVSYNEQFF. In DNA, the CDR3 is TGTGCCAGGAGCTCTCGGACAGGAGTCTCCTACAATGAGCAGTTCTTC.

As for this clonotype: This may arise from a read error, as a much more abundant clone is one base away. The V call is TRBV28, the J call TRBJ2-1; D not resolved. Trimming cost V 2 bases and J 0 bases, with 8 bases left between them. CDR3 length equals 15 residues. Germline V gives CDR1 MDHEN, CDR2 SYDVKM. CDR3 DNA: TGTGCCAGCAGTTTAGAGTCGGGCTCCTACAATGAGCAGTTCTTC. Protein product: CASSLESGSYNEQFF.

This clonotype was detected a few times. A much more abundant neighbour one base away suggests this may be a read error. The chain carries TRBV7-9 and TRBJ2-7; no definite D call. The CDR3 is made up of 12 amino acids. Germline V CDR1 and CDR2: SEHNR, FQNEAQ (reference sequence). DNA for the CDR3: TGTGCCAGCAGCTTGGGCTTGTCCGAGCCGTACTTC. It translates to CASSLGLSEPYF.

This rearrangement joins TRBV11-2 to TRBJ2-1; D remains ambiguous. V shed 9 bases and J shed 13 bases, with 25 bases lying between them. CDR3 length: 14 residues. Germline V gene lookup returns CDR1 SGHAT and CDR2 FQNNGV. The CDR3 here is CARGLYRLVSEQFF. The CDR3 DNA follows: TGTGCCAGGGGTTTATATCGGCTAGTTAGTGAACAGTTCTTC. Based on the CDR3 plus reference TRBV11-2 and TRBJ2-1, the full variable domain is EAGVAQSPRYKIIEKRQSVAFWCNPISGHATLYWYQQILGQGPKLLIQFQNNGVVDDSQLPKDRFSAERLKGVDSTLKIQPAKLEDSAVYLCARGLYRLVSEQFFGPGTRLTVL.